Listed below are T cell receptor beta chains from one sample, sequenced in a study of metastatic and nonmetastatic thyroid tumors. Using MiXCR, TCRdb re-called clones from the PCR reads. The profile shows some 18,000 clones, 20% to 25% of them singletons. The sequenced material came from tumor tissue. These receptor sequences come from a male donor with papillary thyroid cancer or a benign thyroid nodule (not recorded which). Some clones in this sample may be carry-over from other donors' samples. CDR3s include the opening cysteine and the closing phenylalanine or tryptophan. Fields, in order: CDR3 length, clone size, D gene, J gene, V gene, CDR3 protein, CDR3 DNA. A D gene is named only where the DNA matches it firmly. A clone size is listed for some rows: how often the clone was seen (once, few, many), or a class if it is expanded.

CDR3 length: 14; clone size: .; D gene: .; J gene: TRBJ2-1; V gene: TRBV9; CDR3 protein: CASSVAYSYNEQFF; CDR3 DNA: TGTGCCAGCAGCGTAGCATACTCCTACAATGAGCAGTTCTTC
CDR3 length: 14; clone size: many; D gene: TRBD1; J gene: TRBJ1-5; V gene: TRBV19; CDR3 protein: CASKVQGDNQPQHF; CDR3 DNA: TGTGCCAGTAAGGTTCAGGGGGACAATCAGCCCCAGCATTTT
CDR3 length: 14; clone size: medium-sized; D gene: .; J gene: TRBJ2-5; V gene: TRBV5-1; CDR3 protein: CASSPGTLQETQYF; CDR3 DNA: TGCGCCAGCAGCCCCGGAACCCTCCAAGAGACCCAGTACTTC
CDR3 length: 14; clone size: once; D gene: .; J gene: TRBJ2-5; V gene: TRBV20-1; CDR3 protein: CSARVGAVEETQYF; CDR3 DNA: TGCAGTGCTAGAGTGGGCGCTGTGGAAGAGACCCAGTACTTC
CDR3 length: 15; clone size: .; D gene: TRBD2; J gene: TRBJ2-7; V gene: TRBV13; CDR3 protein: CASSQGLSGSYEQYF; CDR3 DNA: TGTGCCAGCAGCCAGGGACTATCTGGGTCCTACGAGCAGTACTTC
CDR3 length: 13; clone size: many; D gene: .; J gene: TRBJ1-5; V gene: TRBV2; CDR3 protein: CASSGDGNQPQHF; CDR3 DNA: TGTGCCAGCAGTGGGGACGGGAATCAGCCCCAGCATTTT
CDR3 length: 14; clone size: many; D gene: .; J gene: TRBJ2-2; V gene: TRBV2; CDR3 protein: CASSNRRNTGELFF; CDR3 DNA: TGTGCCAGCAGTAATAGACGGAACACCGGGGAGCTGTTTTTT
CDR3 length: 13; clone size: many; D gene: .; J gene: TRBJ2-2; V gene: TRBV20-1; CDR3 protein: CSASQVNTGELFF; CDR3 DNA: TGCAGTGCTTCTCAGGTCAACACCGGGGAGCTGTTTTTT
CDR3 length: 14; clone size: .; D gene: .; J gene: TRBJ2-7; V gene: TRBV27; CDR3 protein: CASSVSEISYEQYF; CDR3 DNA: TGTGCCAGCAGTGTCAGCGAAATCTCCTACGAGCAGTACTTC
CDR3 length: 14; clone size: .; D gene: .; J gene: TRBJ1-1; V gene: TRBV5-1; CDR3 protein: CASSYRGGNTEAFF; CDR3 DNA: TGCGCCAGCAGCTACCGGGGGGGCAACACTGAAGCTTTCTTT
CDR3 length: 15; clone size: medium-sized; D gene: .; J gene: TRBJ1-5; V gene: TRBV20-1; CDR3 protein: CSAHRVGLSNQPQHF; CDR3 DNA: TGCAGTGCTCACAGGGTAGGTCTAAGCAATCAGCCCCAGCATTTT
CDR3 length: 16; clone size: many; D gene: TRBD2; J gene: TRBJ2-3; V gene: TRBV5-1; CDR3 protein: CASSLATSGSTDTQYF; CDR3 DNA: TGCGCCAGCAGCTTGGCGACTAGCGGTAGCACAGATACGCAGTATTTT
CDR3 length: 13; clone size: many; D gene: .; J gene: TRBJ1-2; V gene: TRBV2; CDR3 protein: CASNLDTNYGYTF; CDR3 DNA: TGTGCCAGCAACCTTGACACTAACTATGGCTACACCTTC
CDR3 length: 14; clone size: many; D gene: TRBD2; J gene: TRBJ2-1; V gene: TRBV20-1; CDR3 protein: CSATRSGRGNEQFF; CDR3 DNA: TGCAGTGCTACCCGTAGCGGGAGGGGGAATGAGCAGTTCTTC
CDR3 length: 11; clone size: medium-sized; D gene: .; J gene: TRBJ2-7; V gene: TRBV4-1; CDR3 protein: CASSDEYEQYF; CDR3 DNA: TGCGCCAGCAGCGATGAATACGAGCAGTACTTC
CDR3 length: 15; clone size: many; D gene: TRBD2; J gene: TRBJ2-5; V gene: TRBV7-9; CDR3 protein: CASSLGRREVETQYF; CDR3 DNA: TGTGCCAGCAGCCTCGGGCGGCGGGAGGTAGAGACCCAGTACTTC
CDR3 length: 14; clone size: .; D gene: TRBD2; J gene: TRBJ2-7; V gene: TRBV28; CDR3 protein: CASGDRLAAVGQYF; CDR3 DNA: TGTGCCAGCGGAGACCGGCTAGCGGCGGTCGGGCAGTACTTC
CDR3 length: 14; clone size: .; D gene: TRBD2; J gene: TRBJ2-2; V gene: TRBV7-9; CDR3 protein: CASSLLAPTGELFF; CDR3 DNA: TGTGCCAGCAGCCTACTAGCGCCCACCGGGGAGCTGTTTTTT
CDR3 length: 15; clone size: .; D gene: .; J gene: TRBJ2-7; V gene: TRBV15; CDR3 protein: CATSRGKGDSYEQYF; CDR3 DNA: TGCGCCACCAGCAGAGGTAAAGGGGACTCCTACGAGCAGTACTTC
CDR3 length: 16; clone size: many; D gene: .; J gene: TRBJ2-2; V gene: TRBV7-3; CDR3 protein: CASSLTRMGVGGELFF; CDR3 DNA: TGTGCCAGCAGCTTAACGAGGATGGGGGTCGGCGGGGAGCTGTTTTTT
CDR3 length: 17; clone size: many; D gene: .; J gene: TRBJ1-5; V gene: TRBV27; CDR3 protein: CASSYQRWVSGNQPQHF; CDR3 DNA: TGTGCCAGCAGTTATCAGCGGTGGGTTTCCGGCAATCAGCCCCAGCATTTT
CDR3 length: 13; clone size: many; D gene: TRBD2; J gene: TRBJ2-7; V gene: TRBV2; CDR3 protein: CASRASGAYEQYF; CDR3 DNA: TGTGCCAGCAGAGCTAGCGGGGCCTACGAGCAGTACTTC
CDR3 length: 14; clone size: many; D gene: .; J gene: TRBJ2-1; V gene: TRBV30; CDR3 protein: CAWSKTRSYNEQFF; CDR3 DNA: TGTGCCTGGAGTAAGACGAGGTCCTACAATGAGCAGTTCTTC
CDR3 length: 18; clone size: .; D gene: TRBD1; J gene: TRBJ1-4; V gene: TRBV3-1; CDR3 protein: CASSQGPLGTGFFEKLFF; CDR3 DNA: TGTGCCAGCAGCCAAGGTCCGCTAGGGACAGGGTTTTTCGAAAAACTGTTTTTT
CDR3 length: 16; clone size: .; D gene: .; J gene: TRBJ2-7; V gene: TRBV11-2; CDR3 protein: CASSLDAGFSGYEQYF; CDR3 DNA: TGTGCCAGCAGCTTAGATGCGGGTTTTTCTGGCTACGAGCAGTACTTC
CDR3 length: 11; clone size: many; D gene: .; J gene: TRBJ1-1; V gene: TRBV20-1; CDR3 protein: CSASENTEAFF; CDR3 DNA: TGCAGTGCTTCAGAGAACACTGAAGCTTTCTTT
CDR3 length: 15; clone size: many; D gene: TRBD2; J gene: TRBJ2-1; V gene: TRBV16; CDR3 protein: CASSQLMAGGNEQFF; CDR3 DNA: TGTGCCAGCAGCCAATTAATGGCGGGGGGCAATGAGCAGTTCTTC
CDR3 length: 15; clone size: few; D gene: TRBD1; J gene: TRBJ1-5; V gene: TRBV6-2/TRBV6-3; CDR3 protein: CASSYSTGGNQPQHF; CDR3 DNA: TGTGCCAGCAGTTACTCGACAGGGGGCAATCAGCCCCAGCATTTT
CDR3 length: 15; clone size: medium-sized; D gene: TRBD1; J gene: TRBJ2-7; V gene: TRBV6-2/TRBV6-3; CDR3 protein: CASSDGTGGFWEQYF; CDR3 DNA: TGTGCCAGCAGTGACGGGACAGGTGGTTTTTGGGAGCAGTACTTC
CDR3 length: 13; clone size: many; D gene: .; J gene: TRBJ2-4; V gene: TRBV7-2; CDR3 protein: CASSPGRTNIQYF; CDR3 DNA: TGTGCCAGCAGCCCTGGGCGAACAAACATTCAGTACTTC
CDR3 length: 16; clone size: many; D gene: TRBD2; J gene: TRBJ2-1; V gene: TRBV6-2/TRBV6-3; CDR3 protein: CASSYVAGGTYNEQFF; CDR3 DNA: TGTGCCAGCAGTTACGTAGCGGGAGGAACTTACAATGAGCAGTTCTTC
CDR3 length: 16; clone size: .; D gene: .; J gene: TRBJ2-2; V gene: TRBV19; CDR3 protein: CASSYLSLENTGELFF; CDR3 DNA: TGTGCCAGTAGCTACCTTTCCTTAGAAAACACCGGGGAGCTGTTTTTT
CDR3 length: 14; clone size: many; D gene: TRBD1; J gene: TRBJ1-2; V gene: TRBV28; CDR3 protein: CASSIQGVFYGYTF; CDR3 DNA: TGTGCCAGCAGCATTCAGGGGGTTTTCTATGGCTACACCTTC
CDR3 length: 16; clone size: many; D gene: TRBD2; J gene: TRBJ2-5; V gene: TRBV20-1; CDR3 protein: CSARGVAGGVGETQYF; CDR3 DNA: TGCAGTGCTAGGGGCGTAGCGGGAGGGGTGGGGGAGACCCAGTACTTC
CDR3 length: 13; clone size: many; D gene: .; J gene: TRBJ1-1; V gene: TRBV9; CDR3 protein: CASTPPGFGEAFF; CDR3 DNA: TGTGCCAGCACCCCCCCCGGGTTCGGTGAAGCTTTCTTT
CDR3 length: 15; clone size: many; D gene: .; J gene: TRBJ2-1; V gene: TRBV6-1; CDR3 protein: CASSQRFSGYNEQFF; CDR3 DNA: TGTGCCAGCAGCCAACGGTTCAGCGGGTACAATGAGCAGTTCTTC
CDR3 length: 15; clone size: many; D gene: .; J gene: TRBJ2-1; V gene: TRBV20-1; CDR3 protein: CSASSGGVGYNEQFF; CDR3 DNA: TGCAGTGCTAGTTCTGGGGGAGTCGGTTACAATGAGCAGTTCTTC
CDR3 length: 14; clone size: many; D gene: .; J gene: TRBJ2-2; V gene: TRBV25-1; CDR3 protein: CASSGYRATGELFF; CDR3 DNA: TGTGCCAGCAGTGGTTACAGGGCCACCGGGGAGCTGTTTTTT
CDR3 length: 12; clone size: few; D gene: .; J gene: TRBJ2-7; V gene: TRBV7-9; CDR3 protein: CASSLSVCEQYF; CDR3 DNA: TGTGCCAGCAGCTTATCGGTGTGCGAGCAGTACTTC
CDR3 length: 16; clone size: many; D gene: TRBD2; J gene: TRBJ2-1; V gene: TRBV24-1; CDR3 protein: CATSVGLAGSSGEQFF; CDR3 DNA: TGTGCCACCAGTGTCGGACTAGCGGGAAGTTCAGGGGAGCAGTTCTTC
CDR3 length: 12; clone size: many; D gene: .; J gene: TRBJ1-5; V gene: TRBV7-9; CDR3 protein: CASSLGNQPQHF; CDR3 DNA: TGTGCCAGCAGCCTCGGGAATCAGCCCCAGCATTTT
CDR3 length: 14; clone size: many; D gene: .; J gene: TRBJ2-1; V gene: TRBV20-1; CDR3 protein: CSAGGRDPYNEQFF; CDR3 DNA: TGCAGTGCAGGGGGGCGGGACCCCTACAATGAGCAGTTCTTC
CDR3 length: 15; clone size: many; D gene: TRBD1; J gene: TRBJ1-1; V gene: TRBV6-1; CDR3 protein: CASTLTGGMNTEAFF; CDR3 DNA: TGTGCCAGCACTTTGACAGGGGGCATGAACACTGAAGCTTTCTTT
CDR3 length: 13; clone size: many; D gene: .; J gene: TRBJ1-5; V gene: TRBV6-4; CDR3 protein: CASSTDSNQPQHF; CDR3 DNA: TGTGCCAGCAGTACGGACAGCAATCAGCCCCAGCATTTT
CDR3 length: 14; clone size: .; D gene: .; J gene: TRBJ2-7; V gene: TRBV27; CDR3 protein: CASSLFTGFDEQYF; CDR3 DNA: TGTGCCAGCAGTTTATTTACAGGGTTCGACGAGCAGTACTTC
CDR3 length: 15; clone size: few; D gene: TRBD1; J gene: TRBJ1-1; V gene: TRBV6-2/TRBV6-3; CDR3 protein: CASSYYPGGDTEAFF; CDR3 DNA: TGTGCTAGCAGTTACTATCCAGGGGGGGACACTGAAGCTTTCTTT
CDR3 length: 12; clone size: many; D gene: .; J gene: TRBJ2-2; V gene: TRBV28; CDR3 protein: CASNTYTGELFF; CDR3 DNA: TGTGCCAGCAACACCTACACCGGGGAGCTGTTTTTT
CDR3 length: 13; clone size: many; D gene: .; J gene: TRBJ1-3; V gene: TRBV4-2; CDR3 protein: CASSQDRGNTIYF; CDR3 DNA: TGTGCCAGCAGCCAAGACAGAGGGAACACCATATATTTT
CDR3 length: 16; clone size: many; D gene: TRBD1; J gene: TRBJ1-1; V gene: TRBV19; CDR3 protein: CASSKRTGTRDTEAFF; CDR3 DNA: TGTGCCAGTAGTAAACGGACAGGGACGCGCGACACTGAAGCTTTCTTT
CDR3 length: 16; clone size: few; D gene: TRBD2; J gene: TRBJ2-7; V gene: TRBV11-1; CDR3 protein: CASSPSLAGGPYEQYF; CDR3 DNA: TGTGCCAGCAGCCCCTCACTGGCGGGAGGGCCCTACGAGCAGTACTTC
CDR3 length: 14; clone size: .; D gene: .; J gene: TRBJ1-1; V gene: TRBV4-1; CDR3 protein: CASSLMGVDTEAFF; CDR3 DNA: TGCGCCAGCAGCCTAATGGGGGTGGACACTGAAGCTTTCTTT
CDR3 length: 14; clone size: many; D gene: .; J gene: TRBJ2-6; V gene: TRBV10-3; CDR3 protein: CAIRPSSGANVLTF; CDR3 DNA: TGTGCCATCAGGCCATCCTCTGGGGCCAACGTCCTGACTTTC
CDR3 length: 15; clone size: many; D gene: .; J gene: TRBJ2-1; V gene: TRBV27; CDR3 protein: CASSSRDVEHNEQFF; CDR3 DNA: TGTGCCAGCAGTTCCCGGGACGTCGAGCACAATGAGCAGTTCTTC
CDR3 length: 14; clone size: medium-sized; D gene: .; J gene: TRBJ1-5; V gene: TRBV12-3/TRBV12-4; CDR3 protein: CASSFGEGGQPQHF; CDR3 DNA: TGTGCCAGCAGTTTTGGGGAAGGTGGGCAGCCCCAGCATTTT